This T cell receptor (beta chain) was retrieved from a study of cytomegalovirus exposure and HLA in healthy donors. CDR1 is SGDLS, CDR2 YYNGEE, per germline. This CDR3 is 18 amino acids long. V trimming: 0 bases; J trimming: 3 bases; junction bases outside the gene matches: 14. PCR primers comprised 60 Vbeta and 13 Jbeta primers. The assay was immunoSEQ multiplex PCR, and TCRdb's table has in-frame clones only and misses some. The table has some 220,000 clones, over 75% seen once. This rearrangement joins TRBV9 to TRBJ2-7, with TRBD2 matching 8 bases. Specimen: PBMCs. The clonotype originates from a boy aged 10-17 years in good health and CMV-seronegative. As DNA, the CDR3 is TGTGCCAGCAGCGTAGTTTTGGCCCCAAGTCGGGGGGGCTACGAGCAGTACTTC. Amino acids: CASSVVLAPSRGGYEQYF.